The rows below give T cell receptor beta chains drawn from one sample of a study of T cell responses to AZD1222 COVID-19 vaccine. Sequenced by immunoSEQ multiplex PCR; TCRdb stores in-frame clones only, minus some. The table has approximately 150,000 clones, 70% to 90% seen once. The specimen comprised peripheral blood, sampled 28 days after the second AZD1222 dose. The receptors derive from an adult who received the AZD1222 COVID-19 vaccine. The CDR3 runs from the conserved cysteine through the conserved F or W. The D gene is left open where the match is weak. The size field is filled for only some rows; it gives once, few, many or a size class.

>TRBJ1-2|TRBD1|14|once|TRBV7-9
CASSPGGGNYGYTF
TGTGCCAGCTCACCAGGGGGTGGTAACTATGGCTACACCTTC
>TRBJ1-2|TRBD1|19|NA|TRBV10-2
CASRRSPNRGLTPSYGYTF
TGCGCCAGCAGAAGGTCTCCAAACAGGGGGCTAACCCCTAGCTATGGCTACACCTTC
>TRBJ2-5|NA|13|NA|TRBV4-2
CASSQDWQETQYF
TGTGCCAGCAGCCAAGACTGGCAAGAGACCCAGTACTTC
>TRBJ1-6|TRBD1|17|NA|TRBV5-1
CASSTGTGSSYNSPLHF
TGCGCCAGCAGCACCGGGACAGGGAGCTCCTATAATTCACCCCTCCACTTT
>TRBJ1-5|NA|11|NA|TRBV7-6
CASSSREPQHF
TGTGCCAGCAGCTCCCGGGAACCCCAGCATTTT
>TRBJ1-2|NA|12|NA|TRBV4-2
CASTPESRTHTF
TGTGCCAGCACTCCCGAGTCCAGGACCCACACCTTC
>TRBJ2-5|NA|11|few|TRBV18
CASSPQETQYF
TGTGCCAGCTCACCACAAGAGACCCAGTACTTC
>TRBJ1-2|TRBD1|15|NA|TRBV6-5
CASSQGTVNNYGYTF
TGTGCCAGCAGCCAGGGGACAGTAAATAACTATGGCTACACCTTC
>TRBJ2-2|NA|13|NA|TRBV6-5
CASKAGQSGELFF
TGTGCCAGCAAAGCGGGTCAATCCGGGGAGCTGTTTTTT
>TRBJ1-4|NA|15|NA|TRBV27
CASSTLGPAGEKLFF
TGTGCCAGCAGTACTCTCGGCCCAGCGGGTGAAAAACTGTTTTTT
>TRBJ2-3|NA|16|NA|TRBV5-1
CASSLSTDFSTDTQYF
TGCGCCAGCAGCCTCTCGACAGACTTTAGCACAGATACGCAGTATTTT
>TRBJ2-7|TRBD2|13|NA|TRBV11-2
CASSYGGNGEQYF
TGTGCCAGCAGCTACGGGGGGAATGGAGAGCAGTACTTC
>TRBJ2-7|TRBD1|14|NA|TRBV9
CASSAGQGPYEQYF
TGTGCCAGCAGCGCCGGACAGGGACCCTACGAGCAGTACTTC
>TRBJ2-7|TRBD1|15|NA|TRBV24-1
CATSDSWDRTYEQYF
TGTGCCACCAGTGATTCTTGGGACAGGACCTACGAGCAGTACTTC
>TRBJ1-1|NA|9|NA|TRBV30
CACFPEAFF
TGTGCCTGCTTCCCTGAAGCTTTCTTT
>TRBJ1-4|TRBD1|15|once|TRBV28
CASSPSPGQSEKLFF
TGTGCCAGCAGCCCCTCACCGGGACAGTCTGAAAAACTGTTTTTT
>TRBJ1-5|NA|16|NA|TRBV21-1
CASSSTGGPGNQPQHF
TGTGCCAGCAGCTCCACTGGAGGGCCTGGCAATCAGCCCCAGCATTTT
>TRBJ1-5|NA|16|once|TRBV6-6
CASSYLPRGGGQPQHF
TGTGCCAGCAGTTACTTGCCCCGGGGGGGTGGGCAGCCCCAGCATTTT
>TRBJ1-6|NA|13|NA|TRBV19
CASGIAYNSPLHF
TGTGCCAGCGGAATAGCCTATAATTCACCCCTCCACTTT
>TRBJ2-7|NA|13|NA|TRBV9
CASSVGGGAEQYF
TGTGCCAGCAGCGTAGGTGGTGGGGCCGAGCAGTACTTC
>TRBJ1-3|NA|16|once|TRBV4-2
CASSQDARGPGNTIYF
TGTGCCAGCAGCCAAGATGCACGGGGGCCTGGAAACACCATATATTTT
>TRBJ1-3|NA|14|NA|TRBV28
CASSSPGSGNTIYF
TGTGCCAGCAGTTCCCCTGGCTCTGGAAACACCATATATTTT
>TRBJ1-6|NA|15|NA|TRBV19
CASSINWGTNSPLHF
TGTGCCAGTAGTATCAATTGGGGCACTAATTCACCCCTCCACTTT
>TRBJ1-2|NA|11|NA|TRBV6-1
CASSEGGGYTF
TGTGCCAGCAGTGAAGGGGGTGGCTACACCTTC
>TRBJ1-1|NA|11|NA|TRBV29-1
CSVVVDRQAFF
TGCAGCGTTGTGGTCGACAGGCAAGCTTTCTTT
>TRBJ1-5|NA|14|NA|TRBV28
CASSPGQGNQPQHF
TGTGCCAGCAGTCCAGGACAAGGCAATCAGCCCCAGCATTTT
>TRBJ2-6|NA|14|NA|TRBV6-4
CASGQSSGANVLTF
TGTGCCAGCGGACAGAGCTCTGGGGCCAACGTCCTGACTTTC
>TRBJ1-1|NA|13|NA|TRBV6-5
CASTEGPGLEAFF
TGTGCCAGCACGGAAGGACCGGGACTTGAAGCTTTCTTT
>TRBJ2-7|NA|15|NA|TRBV7-2
CASSQSGLETYEQYF
TGTGCCAGCAGCCAGTCGGGATTAGAGACCTACGAGCAGTACTTC
>TRBJ2-1|NA|15|NA|TRBV18
CASSPVGRQAVEQFF
TGTGCCAGCTCACCAGTGGGTAGGCAGGCCGTTGAGCAGTTCTTC
>TRBJ1-2|NA|14|NA|TRBV2
CASRTGGYDYGYTF
TGTGCCAGCCGGACCGGGGGCTACGACTATGGCTACACCTTC
>TRBJ2-7|NA|13|NA|TRBV11-2
CASSVGNSYEQYF
TGTGCCAGCAGCGTAGGGAACTCCTACGAGCAGTACTTC
>TRBJ2-2|NA|17|NA|TRBV5-1
CASRSLAPTGYTGELFF
TGCGCCAGCAGGTCTCTAGCGCCCACGGGTTACACCGGGGAGCTGTTTTTT
>TRBJ2-5|NA|13|once|TRBV18
CASSPDSQETQYF
TGTGCCAGCTCACCCGACAGTCAAGAGACCCAGTACTTC
>TRBJ2-3|TRBD2|17|NA|TRBV2
CASSPTLAGGSTDTQYF
TGTGCCAGCAGTCCCACCTTAGCGGGGGGGAGCACAGATACGCAGTATTTT
>TRBJ2-1|NA|15|NA|TRBV2
CASRPPDSSYNEQFF
TGTGCCAGCAGGCCCCCGGACAGCTCCTACAATGAGCAGTTCTTC
>TRBJ1-5|NA|13|NA|TRBV7-9
CASSLHPDQPQHF
TGTGCCAGCAGCTTACATCCTGATCAGCCCCAGCATTTT
>TRBJ2-1|NA|15|NA|TRBV27
CASSPDWAAYNEQFF
TGTGCCAGCAGTCCCGATTGGGCAGCCTACAATGAGCAGTTCTTC
>TRBJ2-3|NA|13|NA|TRBV7-9
CASSLIGTDTQYF
TGTGCCAGCAGCTTAATAGGTACAGATACGCAGTATTTT
>TRBJ1-2|NA|12|NA|TRBV9
CASSVAGYGYTF
TGTGCCAGCAGCGTAGCCGGGTATGGCTACACCTTC
>TRBJ1-6|NA|14|NA|TRBV7-8
CASSFRDPNSPLHF
TGTGCCAGCAGCTTCCGGGACCCCAATTCACCCCTCCACTTT
>TRBJ2-5|NA|13|once|TRBV14
CASSQGFQETQYF
TGTGCCAGCAGCCAAGGGTTTCAAGAGACCCAGTACTTC
>TRBJ1-2|NA|13|NA|TRBV30
CAWNLGGGNGYTF
TGTGCCTGGAATCTTGGCGGGGGGAATGGCTACACCTTC
>TRBJ2-7|NA|13|NA|TRBV12-5
CASGLEPGAEQYF
TGTGCTAGTGGTTTGGAGCCGGGCGCGGAGCAGTACTTC
>TRBJ1-5|NA|13|NA|TRBV7-2
CASSSRLDQPQHF
TGTGCCAGCAGCTCCCGCCTCGATCAGCCCCAGCATTTT
>TRBJ2-2|TRBD1|18|once|TRBV14
CASSQVPIQGARTGELFF
TGTGCCAGCAGCCAAGTTCCAATCCAGGGGGCAAGAACCGGGGAGCTGTTTTTT
>TRBJ2-3|TRBD1|17|NA|TRBV14
CASSQAATGWGTDTQYF
TGTGCCAGCAGCCAAGCCGCGACAGGGTGGGGAACAGATACGCAGTATTTT
>TRBJ2-1|TRBD2|18|once|TRBV4-2
CASSQVARPGLAVNEQFF
TGTGCCAGCAGCCAAGTCGCCAGACCGGGACTAGCGGTTAATGAGCAGTTCTTC
>TRBJ1-5|TRBD1|15|NA|TRBV9
CASSPTGNSNQPQHF
TGTGCCAGCAGCCCGACAGGGAATAGCAATCAGCCCCAGCATTTT
>TRBJ1-1|TRBD1|16|NA|TRBV27
CASSLMPTRTGWGAFF
TGTGCCAGCAGTCTAATGCCGACCCGGACAGGGTGGGGAGCTTTCTTT
>TRBJ1-2|NA|13|NA|TRBV19
CAIRGGANYGYTF
TGTGCCATACGGGGCGGAGCTAACTATGGCTACACCTTC
>TRBJ2-7|NA|13|NA|TRBV19
CASSTPGSYEQYF
TGTGCCAGTAGTACCCCCGGCTCCTACGAGCAGTACTTC
>TRBJ1-4|NA|13|NA|TRBV12-3/TRBV12-4
CASRRGVNEKLFF
TGTGCCAGCAGACGGGGGGTCAATGAAAAACTGTTTTTT
>TRBJ2-1|NA|15|NA|TRBV5-1
CASSPRAGEGDEQFF
TGCGCCAGCAGCCCCCGGGCAGGGGAGGGGGATGAGCAGTTCTTC